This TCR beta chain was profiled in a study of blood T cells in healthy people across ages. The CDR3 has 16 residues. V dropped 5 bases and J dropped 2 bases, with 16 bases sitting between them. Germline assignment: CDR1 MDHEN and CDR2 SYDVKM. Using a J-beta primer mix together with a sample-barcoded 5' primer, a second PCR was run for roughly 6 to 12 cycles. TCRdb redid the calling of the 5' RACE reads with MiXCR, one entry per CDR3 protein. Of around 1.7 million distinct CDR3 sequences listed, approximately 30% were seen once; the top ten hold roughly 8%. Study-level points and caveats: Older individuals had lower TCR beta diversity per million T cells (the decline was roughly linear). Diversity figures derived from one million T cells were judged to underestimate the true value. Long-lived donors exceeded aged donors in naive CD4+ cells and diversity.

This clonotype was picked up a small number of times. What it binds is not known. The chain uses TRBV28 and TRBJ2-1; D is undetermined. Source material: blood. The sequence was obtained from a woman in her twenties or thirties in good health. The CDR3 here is CASSPPGRWAYNEQFF. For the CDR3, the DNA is TGTGCCAGCAGTCCCCCGGGCAGGTGGGCCTACAATGAGCAGTTCTTC. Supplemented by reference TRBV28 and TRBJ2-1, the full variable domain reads DVKVTQSSRYLVKRTGEKVFLECVQDMDHENMFWYRQDPGLGLRLIYFSYDVKMKEKGDIPEGYSVSREKKERFSLILESASTNQTSMYLCASSPPGRWAYNEQFFGPGTRLTVL.